This passage covers 17 T cell receptor beta chains from one sample sequenced in a study of T cells in Graves' hyperthyroidism and ophthalmopathy (dated by TCRdb to about 2019). The protocol used for the library was multiplex PCR. TCRdb records Illumina HiSeq 2000 as the sequencer. TCR beta CDR3 regions were amplified from RNA transcripts. The TCR CDR3 was subjected to a first round of RT-PCR using the HTBI primer set and the Qiagen OneStep RT-PCR kit. TCRdb reran the public reads through fastp at Q25 and MiXCR, keeping productive beta chains. Under each unique CDR3 protein, matching rows form one entry showing the most common genes and DNA. Present in this sample are a few hundred thousand distinct CDR3 sequences, 40% to 55% of which were seen just once. The top ten clones comprise 8.2% of the sample. Sequencing input: peripheral blood or thyroid tissue (not recorded which). These receptor sequences come from a woman aged 18-29 years with Graves' hyperthyroidism. Donor details come from another sample of the same person, matched by shared clones.

The rearrangement joins TRBV12-3 or TRBV12-4 to TRBJ2-5; D ambiguous. The CDR3 contains 13 residues. Trimming took 1 base from V and 9 from J, leaving 12 bases between them. This CDR3 reads CASSLGTGAAQYF. The CDR3 region has the DNA TGTGCCAGCAGTTTAGGCACTGGTGCGGCCCAGTACTTC.

The V gene is TRBV29-1, the J gene TRBJ1-2; no firm D call. With 4 bases removed from V and 2 bases from J, the gap between germline ends came to 14 bases. This CDR3 is 14 amino acids long. Germline V CDR1 and CDR2: SQVTM, ANQGSEA. Here the CDR3 DNA reads TGCAGCGTTGTAGGGAGGCAGACAAACTATGGCTACACCTTC. Protein product: CSVVGRQTNYGYTF.

This chain uses TRBV10-3 with TRBJ1-6, with unresolved D. Germline V lookup: CDR1 ENHRY, CDR2 SYGVKD. This CDR3 region has 14 residues. Trimming took off 5 bases at V and 10 bases at J, with 15 bases between the two ends. As DNA, the CDR3 is TGTGCCATCAGTTTTGGGGTGGAAGGATCACCCCTCCACTTT. This codes for CAISFGVEGSPLHF.

This rearrangement joins TRBV7-3 to TRBJ2-7; 7 bases line up with TRBD2. Trimming removed 8 bases from V and 7 bases from J; junction bases left unmatched: 14. CDR3 length: 14 amino acids. Per germline, CDR1 SGHTA and CDR2 FQGTGA. This CDR3 reads CASSRGGSLEEQYF. In DNA form, the CDR3 reads TGTGCCAGCTCGAGGGGCGGGAGTCTGGAGGAGCAGTACTTC.

A note on this clonotype: A much more abundant neighbour one base away suggests this may be a read error. The chain employs TRBV11-1 and TRBJ1-5, with a tentative D call TRBD1 (6 bases). The V and J ends lost 9 bases and 4 bases respectively, with 13 bases between them. The germline V gene encodes CDR1 SGHAT and CDR2 FQDESV (reference sequence). The CDR3 is 13 amino acids. The chain's CDR3 is CARSGQTNQPQHF. The CDR3 DNA reads TGTGCCAGGAGCGGACAGACGAATCAGCCCCAGCATTTT.

The chain uses TRBV10-3 and TRBJ2-7; weak D call: TRBD2 (6 bases). Germline lookup yields CDR1 ENHRY and CDR2 SYGVKD. V was clipped by 7 bases and J by 6 bases, with 16 bases between them. The CDR3 runs to 13 residues. The CDR3 reads CAITGEALGEQYF. CDR3 bases: TGTGCCATCACTGGGGAGGCCCTGGGCGAGCAGTACTTC.

Regarding this clonotype: One junction end does not reproduce the germline sequence, and a read error may be involved. The chain uses TRBV7-8 and TRBJ1-6; perhaps TRBD1 as D (6 bases). The CDR3 consists of 15 residues. Germline V gives CDR1 SGHVS, CDR2 FQNEAQ. The CDR3 coding sequence is TGCGCCAGCAGCCAAGGGCCGGGACATGGGTCACCCCTCCACTTT. It translates to CASSQGPGHGSPLHF.

This clonotype was seen a handful of times. The chain recombines TRBV9 with TRBJ2-7; 7 bases line up with TRBD2. The CDR3 has 14 amino acids. The J segment lost 5 bases and the V segment lost 4 bases, leaving 9 bases of the junction unmatched. Germline-derived CDR1 and CDR2 are SGDLS and YYNGEE. CDR3 in DNA: TGTGCCAGCAGCCCCGATGGCGGGAGCCACGAGCAGTACTTC. Translating gives CASSPDGGSHEQYF.

V is TRBV15 and J is TRBJ1-5; 7 bases are shared with TRBD1. Per germline, CDR1 LNHNV and CDR2 YYDKDF (reference sequence). The CDR3 has 15 residues. Trimming removed 2 bases from V and 6 bases from J; junction bases left unmatched: 7. The DNA for the CDR3 is TGTGCCACCAGCAGATACGACAGGGTGCGTCAGCCCCAGCATTTT. As protein: CATSRYDRVRQPQHF.

A few counts support this clonotype. The chain links TRBV20-1 to TRBJ1-1; 8 positions match TRBD1. Trimming cost V 2 bases and J 1 base; bases outside gene matches: 3. The germline V gene has CDR1 DFQATT and CDR2 SNEGSKA (reference sequence). This CDR3 spans 14 amino acids. The CDR3 spells CSARQGASNTEAFF. The CDR3 DNA is TGCAGTGCTAGACAGGGGGCTTCGAACACTGAAGCTTTCTTT.

As concerns this clonotype: A junction boundary mismatches the germline segment, possibly from a read error. This chain connects TRBV7-2 to TRBJ2-7; a possible D gene is TRBD2 (5 bases). Germline CDR1 reads SGHTA; CDR2 reads FQGNSA. There are 12 residues in the CDR3. CDR3 loop: CASGASTGELYF. The DNA of the CDR3 is TGTGCCAGCGGCGCTAGTACCGGGGAGCTGTACTTC.

The chain links TRBV15 to TRBJ2-2; D is possibly TRBD1 or TRBD2 (5 bases each). The CDR3 runs to 15 residues. Trimming removed 6 bases from V and 4 bases from J, with 15 bases in between. Germline loops: CDR1 LNHNV, CDR2 YYDKDF (reference sequence). This CDR3 reads CATRVPGQLTGELFF. The DNA of the CDR3 is TGTGCCACCAGGGTGCCGGGGCAACTCACCGGGGAGCTGTTTTTT.

The CDR3 protein is CAISETGENSGNTIYF. The DNA of the CDR3 is TGTGCCATCAGTGAAACAGGGGAGAACTCTGGAAACACCATATATTTT. This chain links TRBV10-3 with TRBJ1-3; 7 positions match TRBD1. Unmatched junction bases numbered 5, after V lost 3 bases and J lost 0 bases. Germline V lookup: CDR1 ENHRY, CDR2 SYGVKD. The CDR3 contains 16 residues.

This clonotype was seen many times. The V call is TRBV10-3, the J call TRBJ1-2, with a weak D call TRBD1 (5 bases). Germline assignment: CDR1 ENHRY and CDR2 SYGVKD. This CDR3 has 14 residues. V lost 4 bases, J lost 8 bases, and 17 bases lay in between. CDR3 protein: CAISGAGKGPGYTF. CDR3 in DNA: TGTGCCATCAGTGGGGCGGGGAAGGGGCCCGGCTACACCTTC.

This clonotype was seen more than once but under ten times. The chain employs TRBV12-3 or TRBV12-4 and TRBJ2-2; D uncertain. This CDR3 is 13 amino acids long. The V gene lost 4 bases and the J gene lost 6 bases, with 9 bases spanning the gap. The CDR3 DNA follows: TGTGCCAGCAGTTCAGGAGTCTCCGGGGAGCTGTTTTTT. This codes for CASSSGVSGELFF.

This chain connects TRBV7-9 to TRBJ2-5; TRBD1 matches at 7 bases. This CDR3 region has 12 residues. Trimming at V came to 3 bases and at J to 9 bases, leaving 4 bases not matched to a gene. Germline V gene sequence: CDR1 SEHNR, CDR2 FQNEAQ (reference sequence). CDR3 amino acids: CASSLVGTAQYF. The CDR3 DNA reads TGTGCCAGCAGCTTGGTAGGGACAGCCCAGTACTTC.

This clonotype was counted between two and nine times. The chain has TRBV19 and TRBJ1-5; 7 bases are shared with TRBD1. This CDR3 comprises 15 residues. CDR1 is LNHDA, CDR2 SQIVND, per germline (reference sequence). V shed 4 bases and J 4 bases; nucleotides not matched to a gene: 7. The CDR3 DNA is TGTGCCAGTAGTACCTTCCGGGACAGAAATCAGCCCCAGCATTTT. Its translation is CASSTFRDRNQPQHF.